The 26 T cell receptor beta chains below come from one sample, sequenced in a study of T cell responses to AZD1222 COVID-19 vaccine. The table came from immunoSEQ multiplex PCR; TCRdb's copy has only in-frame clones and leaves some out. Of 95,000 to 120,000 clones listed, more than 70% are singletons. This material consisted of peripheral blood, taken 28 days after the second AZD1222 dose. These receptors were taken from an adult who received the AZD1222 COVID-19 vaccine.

Here the CDR3 DNA reads TGTGCCAGAAAGAGCAATCAGCCCCAGCATTTT. This translates into CARKSNQPQHF. The chain is built from TRBV19 and TRBJ1-5, with no clear D. CDR3 size: 11 residues. With 9 bases removed from V and 1 base from J, the gap between germline ends came to 4 bases. Germline values: CDR1 LNHDA, CDR2 SQIVND (reference sequence).

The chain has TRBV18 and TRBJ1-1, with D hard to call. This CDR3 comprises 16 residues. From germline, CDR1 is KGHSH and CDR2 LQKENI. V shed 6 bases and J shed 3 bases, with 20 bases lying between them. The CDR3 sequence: CASSFTSLTRDTEAFF. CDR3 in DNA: TGTGCCAGCTCCTTCACCTCCCTGACAAGGGACACTGAAGCTTTCTTT.

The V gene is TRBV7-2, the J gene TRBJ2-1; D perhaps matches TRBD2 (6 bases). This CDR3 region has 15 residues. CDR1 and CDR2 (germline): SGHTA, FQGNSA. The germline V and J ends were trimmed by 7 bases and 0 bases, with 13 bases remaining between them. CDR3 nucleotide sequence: TGTGCCAGCACCAGTGGGGGGAGCTCCTACAATGAGCAGTTCTTC. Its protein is CASTSGGSSYNEQFF. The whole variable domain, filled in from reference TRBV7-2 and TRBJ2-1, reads GAGVSQSPSNKVTEKGKDVELRCDPISGHTALYWYRQSLGQGLEFLIYFQGNSAPDKSGLPSDRFSAERTGGSVSTLTIQRTQQEDSAVYLCASTSGGSSYNEQFFGPGTRLTVL.

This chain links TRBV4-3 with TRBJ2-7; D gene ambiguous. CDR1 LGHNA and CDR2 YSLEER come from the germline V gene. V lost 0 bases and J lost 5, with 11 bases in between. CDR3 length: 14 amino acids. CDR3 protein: CASSQDLVGDEQYF. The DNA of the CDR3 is TGCGCCAGCAGCCAAGATTTGGTTGGGGACGAGCAGTACTTC.

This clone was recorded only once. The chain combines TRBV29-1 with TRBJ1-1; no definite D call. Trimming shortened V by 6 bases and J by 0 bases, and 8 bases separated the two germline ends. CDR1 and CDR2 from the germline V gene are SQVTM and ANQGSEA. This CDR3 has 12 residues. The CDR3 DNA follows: TGCAGCGTGGGGAAGATGAACACTGAAGCTTTCTTT. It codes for CSVGKMNTEAFF.

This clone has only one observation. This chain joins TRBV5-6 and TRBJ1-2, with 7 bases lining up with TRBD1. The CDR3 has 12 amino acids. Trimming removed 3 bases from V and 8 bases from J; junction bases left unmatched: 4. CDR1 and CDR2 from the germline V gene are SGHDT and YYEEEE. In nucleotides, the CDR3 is TGTGCCAGCAGCTATGACAGGGAGGGCTACACCTTC. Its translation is CASSYDREGYTF.

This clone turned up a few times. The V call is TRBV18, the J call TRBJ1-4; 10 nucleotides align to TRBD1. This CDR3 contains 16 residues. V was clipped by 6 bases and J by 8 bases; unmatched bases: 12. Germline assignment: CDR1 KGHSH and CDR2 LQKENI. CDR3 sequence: CASSPLPGTGDEKLFF. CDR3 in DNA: TGTGCCAGCTCGCCTCTTCCAGGGACAGGGGACGAAAAACTGTTTTTT.

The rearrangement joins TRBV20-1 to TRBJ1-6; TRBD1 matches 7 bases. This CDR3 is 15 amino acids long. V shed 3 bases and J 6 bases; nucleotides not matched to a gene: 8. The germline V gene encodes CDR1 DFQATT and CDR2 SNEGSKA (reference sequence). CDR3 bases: TGCAGTGCTAGTTCCGGGACAGATCTTAATTCACCCCTCCACTTT. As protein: CSASSGTDLNSPLHF.

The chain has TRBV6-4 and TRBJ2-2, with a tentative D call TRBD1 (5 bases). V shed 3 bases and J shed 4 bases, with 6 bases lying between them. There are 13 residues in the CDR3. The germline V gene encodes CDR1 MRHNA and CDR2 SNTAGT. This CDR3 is CASSDQGTGELFF. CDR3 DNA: TGTGCCAGCAGTGATCAGGGCACCGGGGAGCTGTTTTTT.

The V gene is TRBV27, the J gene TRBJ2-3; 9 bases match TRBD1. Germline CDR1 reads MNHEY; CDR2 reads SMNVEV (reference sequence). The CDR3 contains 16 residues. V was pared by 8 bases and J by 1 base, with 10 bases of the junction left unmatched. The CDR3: CASRGQGALRTDTQYF. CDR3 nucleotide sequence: TGTGCCAGCCGGGGACAGGGCGCACTTCGCACAGATACGCAGTATTTT.

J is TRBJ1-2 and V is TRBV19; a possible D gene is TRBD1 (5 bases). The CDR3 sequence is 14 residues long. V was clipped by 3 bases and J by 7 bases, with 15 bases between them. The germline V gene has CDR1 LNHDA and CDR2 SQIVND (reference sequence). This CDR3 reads CASSIPGTVAGYTF. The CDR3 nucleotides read TGTGCCAGTAGTATCCCCGGGACGGTCGCTGGCTACACCTTC.

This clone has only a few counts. DNA of the CDR3: TGTGCCAGCAGCTTAGAAACAGGGTTAGCTGGGGCCAACGTCCTGACTTTC. Translated: CASSLETGLAGANVLTF. This chain uses TRBV7-2 with TRBJ2-6; the D gene is possibly TRBD1 (6 bases). There are 17 residues in the CDR3. Germline V CDR1 and CDR2: SGHTA, FQGNSA. With 1 base removed from V and 2 bases from J, the gap between germline ends came to 12 bases.

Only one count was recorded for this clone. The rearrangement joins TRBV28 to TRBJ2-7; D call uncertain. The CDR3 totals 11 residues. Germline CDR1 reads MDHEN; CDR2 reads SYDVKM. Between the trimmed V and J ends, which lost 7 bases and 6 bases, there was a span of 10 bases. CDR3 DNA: TGTGCCAGCATGGGCCCTTTCGAGCAGTACTTC. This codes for CASMGPFEQYF. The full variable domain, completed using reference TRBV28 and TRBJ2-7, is DVKVTQSSRYLVKRTGEKVFLECVQDMDHENMFWYRQDPGLGLRLIYFSYDVKMKEKGDIPEGYSVSREKKERFSLILESASTNQTSMYLCASMGPFEQYFGPGTRLTVT.

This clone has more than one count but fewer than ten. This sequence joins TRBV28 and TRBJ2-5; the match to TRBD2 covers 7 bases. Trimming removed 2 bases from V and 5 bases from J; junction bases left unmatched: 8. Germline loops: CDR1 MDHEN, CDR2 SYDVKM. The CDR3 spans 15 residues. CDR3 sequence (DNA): TGTGCCAGCAGTTTAGTTTCGACTAGCAGGGAGACCCAGTACTTC. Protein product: CASSLVSTSRETQYF. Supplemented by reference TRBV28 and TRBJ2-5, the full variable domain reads DVKVTQSSRYLVKRTGEKVFLECVQDMDHENMFWYRQDPGLGLRLIYFSYDVKMKEKGDIPEGYSVSREKKERFSLILESASTNQTSMYLCASSLVSTSRETQYFGPGTRLLVL.

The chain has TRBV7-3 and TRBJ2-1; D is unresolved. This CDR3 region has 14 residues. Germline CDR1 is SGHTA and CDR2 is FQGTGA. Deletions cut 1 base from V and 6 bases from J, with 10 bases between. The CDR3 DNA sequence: TGTGCCAGCAGCTTAAATGAGGTGTCCAATGAGCAGTTCTTC. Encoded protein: CASSLNEVSNEQFF.

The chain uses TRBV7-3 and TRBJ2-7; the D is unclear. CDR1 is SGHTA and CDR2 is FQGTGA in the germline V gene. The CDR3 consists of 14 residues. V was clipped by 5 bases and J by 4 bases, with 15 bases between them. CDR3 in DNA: TGTGCCAGCAGCCCCAGTCCGGACCTTTACGAGCAGTACTTC. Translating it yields CASSPSPDLYEQYF.

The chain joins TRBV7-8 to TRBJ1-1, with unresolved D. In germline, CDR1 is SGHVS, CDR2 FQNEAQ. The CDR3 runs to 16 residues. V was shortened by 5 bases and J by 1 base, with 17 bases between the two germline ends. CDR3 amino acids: CASSPSSQIRNTEAFF. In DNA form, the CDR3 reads TGTGCCAGCAGCCCCAGTTCTCAGATCAGGAACACTGAAGCTTTCTTT.

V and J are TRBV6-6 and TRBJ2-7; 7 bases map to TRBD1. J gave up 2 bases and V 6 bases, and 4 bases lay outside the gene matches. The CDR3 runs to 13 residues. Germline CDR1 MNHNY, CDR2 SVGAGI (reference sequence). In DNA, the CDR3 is TGTGCCAGCAGAACAGGGGACCCCTACGAGCAGTACTTC. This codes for CASRTGDPYEQYF.

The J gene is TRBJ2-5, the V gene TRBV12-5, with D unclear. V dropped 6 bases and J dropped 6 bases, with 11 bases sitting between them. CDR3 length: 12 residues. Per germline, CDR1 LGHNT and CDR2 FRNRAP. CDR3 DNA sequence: TGTGCTAGTGGCAACGACGGAAAGACCCAGTACTTC. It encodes CASGNDGKTQYF.

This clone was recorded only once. The CDR3 region is CASKPGPQGDTQYF. The CDR3 DNA sequence: TGTGCCAGTAAGCCGGGTCCTCAGGGAGATACGCAGTATTTT. The chain joins TRBV19 to TRBJ2-3; a possible D gene is TRBD1 (5 bases). Trimming stripped 7 bases from V and 5 bases from J, with 16 bases between. CDR1 is LNHDA, CDR2 SQIVND, per germline (reference sequence). This CDR3 has 14 residues.

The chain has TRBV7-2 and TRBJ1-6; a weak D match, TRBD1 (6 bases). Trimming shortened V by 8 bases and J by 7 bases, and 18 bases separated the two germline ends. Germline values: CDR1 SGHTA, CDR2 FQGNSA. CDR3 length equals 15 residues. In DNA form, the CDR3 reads TGTGCCAGCGGCAAATCGGACAGAGAAAATTCACCCCTCCACTTT. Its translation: CASGKSDRENSPLHF.

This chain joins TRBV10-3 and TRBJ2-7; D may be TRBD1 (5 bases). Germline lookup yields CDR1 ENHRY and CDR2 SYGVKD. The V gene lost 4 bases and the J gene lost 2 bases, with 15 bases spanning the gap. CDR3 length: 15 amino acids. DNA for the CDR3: TGTGCCATCAGTGGACGCGGACAAGCAACCTACGAGCAGTACTTC. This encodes CAISGRGQATYEQYF.

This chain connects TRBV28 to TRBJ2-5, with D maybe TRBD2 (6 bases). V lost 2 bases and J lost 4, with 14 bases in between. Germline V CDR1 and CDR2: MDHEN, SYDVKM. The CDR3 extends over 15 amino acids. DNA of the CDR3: TGTGCCAGCAGTTTAGGCCTTTCCGGGGGAGAGACCCAGTACTTC. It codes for CASSLGLSGGETQYF.

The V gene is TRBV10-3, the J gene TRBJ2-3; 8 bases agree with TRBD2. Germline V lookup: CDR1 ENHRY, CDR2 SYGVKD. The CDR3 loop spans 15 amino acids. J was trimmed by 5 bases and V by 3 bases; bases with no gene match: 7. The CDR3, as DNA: TGTGCCATCAGTGAACCCGGGGGGGCCGGAGATACGCAGTATTTT. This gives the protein CAISEPGGAGDTQYF.

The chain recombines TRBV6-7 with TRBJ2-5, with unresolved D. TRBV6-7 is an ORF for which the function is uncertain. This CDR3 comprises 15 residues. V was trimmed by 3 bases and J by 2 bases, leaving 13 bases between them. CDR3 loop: CASSYLGCGQETQYF. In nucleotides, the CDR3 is TGTGCCAGCAGTTATTTGGGTTGCGGACAAGAGACCCAGTACTTC.

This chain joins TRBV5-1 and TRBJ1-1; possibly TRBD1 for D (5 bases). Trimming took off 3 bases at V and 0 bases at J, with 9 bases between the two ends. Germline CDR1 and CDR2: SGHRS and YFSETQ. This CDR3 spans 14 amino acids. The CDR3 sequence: CASSSGSLNTEAFF. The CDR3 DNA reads TGCGCCAGCAGCTCAGGGAGTCTGAACACTGAAGCTTTCTTT.